This T cell receptor (beta chain) was retrieved from a study of identical twins. TCRdb called the 5' RACE reads again in MiXCR, with one record for every CDR3 protein. The repertoire holds 1.5 million or so distinct CDR3 sequences, with 32% as singletons. The junction had 5 bases not matched to a gene; V was cut back by 5 bases and J by 3 bases. The CDR3 sequence is 13 residues long. From germline, CDR1 is DFQATT and CDR2 SNEGSKA (reference sequence). The chain combines TRBV20-1 with TRBJ1-1; 8 bases fit TRBD1. The sequenced sample consisted of cord blood. This TCR was recovered from a newborn girl in good health. This CDR3 is CSAPDREHTEAFF. CDR3 nucleotides: TGCAGTGCTCCGGACAGGGAGCACACTGAAGCTTTCTTT.